This entry concerns a single T cell receptor beta chain. The sample originates from a study of blood T cell repertoires in COVID-19. The wider study: The cDNA or gDNA used as material had been derived from T cells, B-cell-depleted T cells, or PBMCs.

The CDR3 is made up of 15 amino acids. V lost 1 base, J lost 1 base, and 10 bases lay in between. The germline CDR1 and CDR2 sequences are MGHRA and YSYEKL. TCRdb's copy holds only in-frame clones and misses some; the assay was immunoSEQ multiplex PCR. Altogether some 65,000 clones are present, 80% to 95% being singletons, with the ten largest covering approximately 2.9%. This clonotype was sampled from a man aged 65 to 79 with active COVID-19. The chain uses TRBV4-1 and TRBJ1-1, with D uncertain. The sequencing sample was made of peripheral blood. CDR3 loop: CASSQVGSQNTEAFF. CDR3 coding DNA: TGCGCCAGCAGCCAAGTGGGCAGCCAGAACACTGAAGCTTTCTTT.